This is a list of T cell receptor beta chains from one sample in a study of Ad26.COV2.S vaccination and SARS-CoV-2 variants. Repertoires were generated with immunoSEQ multiplex PCR, while TCRdb's copy carries only in-frame clones and drops some. The sample contains hundreds of thousands of clones, around 88% of which appear only once. The sequencing used peripheral blood, collected in a trial of Ad26.COV2.S vaccine versus placebo. The receptors shown here come from a person between 18 and 59 years old who received the Ad26.COV2.S COVID-19 vaccine or a placebo. The CDR3 runs from the conserved cysteine through the conserved F or W. Fields, in order: J gene, clone size, V gene, D gene, CDR3 protein, CDR3 DNA. D genes are given only for firm matches. Size is omitted from some rows. Given values are once, few, many or a class for expanded clones.

J gene: TRBJ2-4
clone size: -
V gene: TRBV28
D gene: -
CDR3 protein: CASSFERRSAKNIQYF
CDR3 DNA: TGTGCCAGCAGTTTCGAGCGGCGTTCGGCCAAAAACATTCAGTACTTC

J gene: TRBJ1-2
clone size: -
V gene: TRBV7-2
D gene: -
CDR3 protein: CASSSRGSKYGYTF
CDR3 DNA: TGTGCCAGCAGCTCAAGGGGCAGTAAATATGGCTACACCTTC

J gene: TRBJ2-5
clone size: -
V gene: TRBV7-2
D gene: TRBD2
CDR3 protein: CASSRGLDQETQYF
CDR3 DNA: TGTGCCAGCAGCCGGGGACTAGACCAAGAGACCCAGTACTTC

J gene: TRBJ2-7
clone size: -
V gene: TRBV9
D gene: -
CDR3 protein: CASSVKPTNTYEQYF
CDR3 DNA: TGTGCCAGCAGCGTAAAACCGACGAATACCTACGAGCAGTACTTC

J gene: TRBJ1-1
clone size: -
V gene: TRBV19
D gene: -
CDR3 protein: CASSDSAFEAFF
CDR3 DNA: TGTGCCAGTAGTGACAGCGCGTTTGAAGCTTTCTTT

J gene: TRBJ1-1
clone size: -
V gene: TRBV6-2/TRBV6-3
D gene: -
CDR3 protein: CASSYQFAQGEAFF
CDR3 DNA: TGTGCCAGCAGTTATCAGTTTGCGCAGGGGGAAGCTTTCTTT

J gene: TRBJ2-1
clone size: -
V gene: TRBV19
D gene: -
CDR3 protein: CASSIAGGSYNEQFF
CDR3 DNA: TGTGCCAGTAGTATAGCGGGTGGGTCCTACAATGAGCAGTTCTTC

J gene: TRBJ1-3
clone size: once
V gene: TRBV5-6
D gene: -
CDR3 protein: CASSHPFSSGNTIYF
CDR3 DNA: TGTGCCAGCAGCCACCCCTTCAGCTCTGGAAACACCATATATTTT

J gene: TRBJ2-1
clone size: -
V gene: TRBV11-2
D gene: TRBD2
CDR3 protein: CASSLVATSGTAGEQFF
CDR3 DNA: TGTGCCAGCAGCTTAGTGGCGACTAGCGGGACGGCGGGTGAGCAGTTCTTC

J gene: TRBJ2-7
clone size: -
V gene: TRBV5-1
D gene: TRBD1
CDR3 protein: CASSRDRGIDEQYF
CDR3 DNA: TGCGCCAGCAGCCGGGACAGGGGGATCGACGAGCAGTACTTC

J gene: TRBJ2-7
clone size: -
V gene: TRBV7-8
D gene: -
CDR3 protein: CASSPRGVSYEQYF
CDR3 DNA: TGTGCCAGCAGCCCCCGGGGAGTCTCCTACGAGCAGTACTTC

J gene: TRBJ1-4
clone size: -
V gene: TRBV18
D gene: TRBD1
CDR3 protein: CASSPRQGSEKLFF
CDR3 DNA: TGTGCCAGCTCACCGAGACAGGGCTCCGAAAAACTGTTTTTT

J gene: TRBJ2-5
clone size: once
V gene: TRBV19
D gene: -
CDR3 protein: CASSIWGQKQETQYF
CDR3 DNA: TGTGCCAGTAGTATCTGGGGCCAGAAGCAAGAGACCCAGTACTTC

J gene: TRBJ2-6
clone size: few
V gene: TRBV28
D gene: -
CDR3 protein: CASRAKANVLTF
CDR3 DNA: TGTGCCAGCAGGGCTAAGGCCAACGTCCTGACTTTC

J gene: TRBJ1-2
clone size: -
V gene: TRBV12-3/TRBV12-4
D gene: -
CDR3 protein: CASSPQSPYGYTF
CDR3 DNA: TGTGCCAGCAGTCCCCAAAGCCCCTATGGCTACACCTTC